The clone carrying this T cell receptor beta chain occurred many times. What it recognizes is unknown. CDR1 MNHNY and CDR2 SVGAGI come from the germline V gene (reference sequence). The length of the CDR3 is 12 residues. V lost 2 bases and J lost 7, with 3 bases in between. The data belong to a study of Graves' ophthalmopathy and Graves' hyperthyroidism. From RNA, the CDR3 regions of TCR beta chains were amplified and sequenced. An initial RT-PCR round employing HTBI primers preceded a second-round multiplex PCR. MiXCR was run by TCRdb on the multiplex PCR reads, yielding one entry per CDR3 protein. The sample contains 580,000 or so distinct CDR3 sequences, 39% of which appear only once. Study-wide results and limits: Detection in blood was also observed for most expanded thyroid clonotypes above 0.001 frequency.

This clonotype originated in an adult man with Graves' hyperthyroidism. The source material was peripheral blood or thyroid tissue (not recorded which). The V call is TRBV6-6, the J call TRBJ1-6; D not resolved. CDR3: CASSYGNSPLHF. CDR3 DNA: TGTGCCAGCAGTTACGGCAATTCACCCCTCCACTTT.